These 14 T cell receptor delta chains were sequenced from one sample in a study of gamma-delta chains in newborns, infants, children. TCRdb reprocessed the reads through CATT. The sample includes 7,200 or so delta-chain clones, approximately 2.1% of them seen just once. The material sequenced was blood. The receptor source for this set is a child who was a newborn, infant or young child, either healthy, febrile or measles-vaccinated (not recorded which).

Concerning this clone: A much more abundant neighbour one base away suggests this may be a read error. This same CDR3 is encoded by further DNA sequences in the sample. This chain links TRDV2 with TRDJ3; 7 positions agree with TRDD3. The CDR3 sequence is 19 residues long. The germline V gene has CDR1 GEAIGNYY and CDR2 EKD. Written as DNA, the CDR3 is TGTGCCTGCGACACCGGGGGATGGATGCAGTCCTGGGACACCCGACAGATGTTTTTC. Translation: CACDTGGWMQSWDTRQMFF.

This clone is medium-sized by share. The chain recombines TRDV2 with TRDJ3; TRDD3 agrees at 10 bases. Germline CDR1 reads GEAIGNYY; CDR2 reads EKD. The CDR3 sequence is 18 residues long. Trimming removed 1 base from V and 1 base from J; junction bases left unmatched: 3. The CDR3 DNA reads as TGTGCCTGTGACACTGGGGGATACATTTCCTGGGACACCCGACAGATGTTTTTC. It codes for CACDTGGYISWDTRQMFF.

In its sample, this clone was seen a few times. A clone one base away is much larger, so this may be a read error. Distinct nucleotide sequences in the sample also encode this CDR3. V and J are TRDV2 and TRDJ1, with 12 bases identical to TRDD3. Germline V gene sequence: CDR1 GEAIGNYY, CDR2 EKD. CDR3 length: 21 amino acids. The CDR3 sequence: CACDTLVLGDTRDRRTDKLIF. CDR3 bases: TGTGCTTGTGACACCTTAGTACTGGGGGATACAAGAGATAGGAGGACCGATAAACTCATCTTT.

Of note for this clone: A far larger clone differs by one base, so this is likely a read error. This specimen includes other DNA sequences encoding the same CDR3. V gene TRDV2 combines with J gene TRDJ3; 10 positions match TRDD3. CDR1 GEAIGNYY and CDR2 EKD come from the germline V gene. The CDR3 is made up of 18 amino acids. V dropped 0 bases and J dropped 1; count of bases not matched to a gene: 2. Here the CDR3 DNA reads TGTGCCTGTGACACCGCTGGGGGATATTCCTGGGACACCCGACAGATGTTTTTC. This translates into CACDTAGGYSWDTRQMFF.

As for this clone: A far larger clone is only one base removed, so a read error is likely. This sample also contains other DNA sequences that code for the same CDR3. This chain links TRDV2 with TRDJ3; 11 bases line up with TRDD3. Germline V CDR1 and CDR2: GEAIGNYY, EKD. The CDR3 is made up of 18 amino acids. The CDR3: CACDTAGGYSWDTRQMFF. For the CDR3, the DNA is TGTGCCTGTGACACCGCTGGGGGATACTCCTGGGACACCCGGCAGATGTTTTTC.

This clone was found a few times. The protein held in TCRdb is that of a much larger clone and does not match this DNA's translation at residue 12, likely because of a read error; the protein shown is translated from the DNA. The chain employs TRDV2 and TRDJ3; 11 nucleotides agree with TRDD3. The CDR3 totals 19 residues. CDR1 and CDR2 (germline): GEAIGNYY, EKD. CDR3 loop: CACDWGIRDSSRDTRQMFF. CDR3 bases: TGTGCCTGTGACTGGGGGATACGCGATAGCTCCCGGGACACCCGACAGATGTTTTTC.

The table lists this clone with a few counts. This rearrangement joins TRDV2 to TRDJ3, with 8 nucleotides matching TRDD3. The CDR3 runs to 19 residues. Per the germline V gene, CDR1 is GEAIGNYY and CDR2 is EKD. The J segment lost 0 bases and the V segment lost 1 base, leaving 7 bases of the junction unmatched. The CDR3 spells CACDTGGSTLSWDTRQMFF. CDR3 nucleotides: TGTGCCTGTGACACTGGGGGATCCACCCTCTCCTGGGACACCCGACAGATGTTTTTC.

A few counts support this clone. A far larger clone lies a single base away; this is likely a read error. Other DNA variants within this sample encode the same CDR3. The chain recombines TRDV2 with TRDJ2; the match to TRDD3 covers 8 bases. The ends lost 4 bases at V and 5 bases at J; junction bases unmatched: 5. The CDR3 is 14 residues long. Per germline, CDR1 GEAIGNYY and CDR2 EKD. The CDR3 sequence is CACDTVGDTAQLFF. The CDR3 DNA reads as TGTGCCTGTGATACCGTGGGGGATACAGCACAACTCTTCTTT.

As to this clone: TCRdb's listed protein matches a much larger clone and diverges from this DNA's translation at residue 7, likely through a read error; the protein shown comes from the DNA. The rearrangement joins TRDV3 to TRDJ1; tentatively, D is TRDD3 (6 bases). CDR3 length: 16 amino acids. Germline CDR1 reads TVYSNPD; CDR2 reads GDNSRS (reference sequence). Trimming cost V 3 bases and J 1 base, with 21 bases left between them. The CDR3 is CAFRTGRYSSTDKLIF. CDR3 bases: TGTGCCTTCCGTACTGGGAGATACTCCTCCACCGATAAACTCATCTTT.

In the case of this clone: A read error is likely here: a far larger clone is one base away. This CDR3 is also generated by other DNA sequences in the sample. V is TRDV1 and J is TRDJ1; 9 bases fit TRDD2. The CDR3 sequence is 22 residues long. Germline V gene sequence: CDR1 TSWWSYY, CDR2 QGS. The CDR3 region has the DNA TGCGCTCTTGGGGAGGGATACCCGGCCTTCCTACGTTTGCGAGCCCACACCGATAAACTCATCTTT. It translates to CALGEGYPAFLRLRAHTDKLIF.

A few counts support this clone. This may be a read error, as it is one base from a much larger clone. The rearrangement joins TRDV2 to TRDJ1; 12 bases align to TRDD3. This CDR3 comprises 21 residues. Germline V gene data show CDR1 as GEAIGNYY and CDR2 as EKD. The CDR3 bases are TGTGCCCGTGACACCTTAGTACTGGGGGATACAAGAGATAGGAGGACCGATAAACTCATCTTT. This gives the protein CARDTLVLGDTRDRRTDKLIF.

In its sample, this clone is medium-sized. Other nucleotide sequences from this sample produce the same CDR3. The chain joins TRDV2 to TRDJ3; TRDD3 matches at 10 bases. The CDR3 loop spans 18 amino acids. After removal of 0 bases from V and 0 bases from J, the junction contained 1 base not matched to a gene. Germline V gene data show CDR1 as GEAIGNYY and CDR2 as EKD. CDR3 region: CACDTGGYASWDTRQMFF. DNA for the CDR3: TGTGCCTGTGACACCGGGGGATACGCCTCCTGGGACACCCGACAGATGTTTTTC.

As for this clone: The amino acid sequence in TCRdb belongs to a much larger clone and departs from this DNA's translation at residue 15, likely a sequencing read error; the sequence shown is translated from the DNA. The genes are TRDV2 and TRDJ3, with 9 nucleotides matching TRDD3. The length of the CDR3 is 18 residues. Per germline, CDR1 GEAIGNYY and CDR2 EKD. The CDR3 region has the DNA TGTGCCTGTGACACCGTGGGGGATAGCTCCTGGGACACCCGACGGATGTTTTTC. Protein sequence: CACDTVGDSSWDTRRMFF.

On this clone: This sequence may be a read error, since a much larger clone differs from it by one base. Within the sample, other DNA sequences also encode this same CDR3. The chain employs TRDV1 and TRDJ1, with 7 bases fitting TRDD3. Germline CDR1 reads TSWWSYY; CDR2 reads QGS. The CDR3 has 15 residues. The CDR3 loop reads CALGELGGIPGRLIF. The CDR3 nucleotides read TGTGCTCTCGGGGAACTAGGTGGGATACCCGGTCGACTCATCTTT.